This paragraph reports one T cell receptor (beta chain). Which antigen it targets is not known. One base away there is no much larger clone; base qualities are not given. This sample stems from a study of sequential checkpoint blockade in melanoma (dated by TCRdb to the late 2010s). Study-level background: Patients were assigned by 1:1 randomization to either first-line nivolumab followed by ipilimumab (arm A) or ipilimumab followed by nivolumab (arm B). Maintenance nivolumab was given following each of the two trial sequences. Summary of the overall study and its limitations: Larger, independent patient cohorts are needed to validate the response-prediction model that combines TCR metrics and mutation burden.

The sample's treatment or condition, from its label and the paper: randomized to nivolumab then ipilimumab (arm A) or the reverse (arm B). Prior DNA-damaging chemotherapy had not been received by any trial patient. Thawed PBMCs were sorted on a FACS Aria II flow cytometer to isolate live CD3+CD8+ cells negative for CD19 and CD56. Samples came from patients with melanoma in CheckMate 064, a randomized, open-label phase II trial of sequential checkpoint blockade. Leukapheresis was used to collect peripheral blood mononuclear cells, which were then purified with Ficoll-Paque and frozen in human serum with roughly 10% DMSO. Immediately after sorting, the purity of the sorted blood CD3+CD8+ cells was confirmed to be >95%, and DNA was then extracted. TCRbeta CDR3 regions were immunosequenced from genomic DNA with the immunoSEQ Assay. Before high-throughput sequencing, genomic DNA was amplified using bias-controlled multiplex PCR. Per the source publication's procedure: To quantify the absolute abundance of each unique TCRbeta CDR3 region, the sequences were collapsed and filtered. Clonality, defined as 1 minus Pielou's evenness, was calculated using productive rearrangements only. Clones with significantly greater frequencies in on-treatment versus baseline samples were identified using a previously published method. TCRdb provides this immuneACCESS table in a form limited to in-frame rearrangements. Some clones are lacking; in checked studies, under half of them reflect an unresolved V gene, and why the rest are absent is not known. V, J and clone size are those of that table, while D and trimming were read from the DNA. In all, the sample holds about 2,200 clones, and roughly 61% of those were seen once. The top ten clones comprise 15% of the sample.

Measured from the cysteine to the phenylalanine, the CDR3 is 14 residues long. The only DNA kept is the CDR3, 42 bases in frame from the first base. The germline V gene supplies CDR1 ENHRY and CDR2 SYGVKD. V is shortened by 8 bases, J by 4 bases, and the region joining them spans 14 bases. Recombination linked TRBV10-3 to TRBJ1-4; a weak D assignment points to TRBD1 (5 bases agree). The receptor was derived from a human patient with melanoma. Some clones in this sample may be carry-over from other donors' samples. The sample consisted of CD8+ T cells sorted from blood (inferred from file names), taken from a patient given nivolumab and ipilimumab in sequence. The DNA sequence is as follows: TGTGCCATCTCACCGGAGGGACTTAATGAAAAACTGTTTTTT. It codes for CAISPEGLNEKLFF.